Listed here are 3 T cell receptor beta chains from one sample, sequenced in a study of radiation and T cells in renal cell carcinoma. Here immunoSEQ multiplex PCR was the method, and the copy in TCRdb shows in-frame clones only, minus some. The sample contains approximately 120,000 clones, around 80% of which appear only once. Time point here: baseline pretreatment blood. Treatment: 15 Gy SBRT to primary tumor, nephrectomy 4 weeks later. Specimen: blood, collected from a patient whose treatment included radiotherapy and nephrectomy. The receptors were sampled from a woman in her sixties with renal cell carcinoma.

This chain links TRBV2 with TRBJ2-7, with D uncertain. The CDR3 is 12 residues long. Germline lookup yields CDR1 SNHLY and CDR2 FYNNEI. Trimming left V 2 bases short and J 0 bases short, with 2 bases between. The chain's CDR3 is CASSEISYEQYF. The DNA for the CDR3 is TGTGCCAGCAGTGAAATCTCCTACGAGCAGTACTTC.

The DNA for the CDR3 is TGCGCCAGCAGAAGGACAGGGGACTACGAGCAGTACTTC. It translates to CASRRTGDYEQYF. The V gene is TRBV4-1, the J gene TRBJ2-7, with 9 nucleotides matching TRBD1. After removal of 6 bases from V and 3 bases from J, the junction contained 3 bases not matched to a gene. This CDR3 region has 13 residues. The germline CDR1 and CDR2 sequences are MGHRA and YSYEKL.

The V and J genes are TRBV29-1 and TRBJ2-3; no definite D call. V lost 2 bases, J lost 0 bases, and 12 bases lay in between. CDR1 is SQVTM and CDR2 is ANQGSEA in the germline V gene. This CDR3 has 15 amino acids. The CDR3, as DNA: TGCAGCGTTGAATCCAGCCCGCCTAGCACAGATACGCAGTATTTT. This gives the protein CSVESSPPSTDTQYF.